The 2 T cell receptor beta chains listed next were all sequenced from one sample in a study of blood T cell repertoires in COVID-19. Some clones are missing from TCRdb's copy, which holds only in-frame ones; the method was immunoSEQ multiplex PCR. The sample includes around 170,000 clones, around 72% of them seen just once. The source material was peripheral blood. The origin of the receptors is a woman older than 75 with acute or convalescent COVID-19.

This clone appeared many times. The chain is built from TRBV4-1 and TRBJ2-1, with D tentatively TRBD1 (5 bases). V lost 4 bases to trimming and J lost 7 bases, with 8 bases between them. The V gene's germline CDR1 is MGHRA and CDR2 YSYEKL. The CDR3 consists of 12 residues. The CDR3 loop reads CASSLQGNEQFF. As DNA, the CDR3 is TGCGCCAGCAGCCTTCAGGGAAATGAGCAGTTCTTC.

The genes are TRBV18 and TRBJ1-5; D is unclear. V was cut by 3 bases and J by 9 bases, with 12 bases left in between. This CDR3 region has 13 residues. Germline lookup yields CDR1 KGHSH and CDR2 LQKENI. CDR3 nucleotide sequence: TGTGCCAGCTCACCTTCTAGGCTACGGCCCCAGCATTTT. Translation gives CASSPSRLRPQHF.